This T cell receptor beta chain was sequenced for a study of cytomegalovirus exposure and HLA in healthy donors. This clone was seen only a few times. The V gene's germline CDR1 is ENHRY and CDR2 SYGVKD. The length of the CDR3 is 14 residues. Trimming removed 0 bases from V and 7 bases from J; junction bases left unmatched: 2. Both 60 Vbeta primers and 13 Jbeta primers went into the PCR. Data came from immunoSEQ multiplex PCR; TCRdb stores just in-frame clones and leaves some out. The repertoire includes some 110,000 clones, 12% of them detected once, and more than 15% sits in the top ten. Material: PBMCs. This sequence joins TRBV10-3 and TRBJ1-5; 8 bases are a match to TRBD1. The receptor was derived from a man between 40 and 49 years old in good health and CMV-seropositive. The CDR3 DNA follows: TGTGCCATCAGTGAGTCCCAGGGGGCCCAGCCCCAGCATTTT. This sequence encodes CAISESQGAQPQHF.